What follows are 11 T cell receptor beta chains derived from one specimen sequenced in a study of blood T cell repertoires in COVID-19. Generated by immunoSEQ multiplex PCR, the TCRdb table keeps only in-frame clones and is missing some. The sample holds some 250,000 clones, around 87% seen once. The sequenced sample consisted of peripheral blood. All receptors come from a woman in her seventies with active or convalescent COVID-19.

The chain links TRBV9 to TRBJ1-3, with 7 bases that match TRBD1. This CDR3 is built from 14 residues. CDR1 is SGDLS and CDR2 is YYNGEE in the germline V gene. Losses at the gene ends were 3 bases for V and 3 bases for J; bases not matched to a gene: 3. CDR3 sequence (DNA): TGTGCCAGCAGCGGCGGGACAGATGGAAACACCATATATTTT. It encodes CASSGGTDGNTIYF.

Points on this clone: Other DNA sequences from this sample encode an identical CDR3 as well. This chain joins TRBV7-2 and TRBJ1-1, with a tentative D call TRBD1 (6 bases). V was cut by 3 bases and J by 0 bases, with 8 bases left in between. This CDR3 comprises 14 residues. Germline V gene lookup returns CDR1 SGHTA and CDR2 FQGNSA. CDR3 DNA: TGTGCCAGCAGCTTTACAGGGATGAACACTGAAGCTTTCTTT. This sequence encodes CASSFTGMNTEAFF.

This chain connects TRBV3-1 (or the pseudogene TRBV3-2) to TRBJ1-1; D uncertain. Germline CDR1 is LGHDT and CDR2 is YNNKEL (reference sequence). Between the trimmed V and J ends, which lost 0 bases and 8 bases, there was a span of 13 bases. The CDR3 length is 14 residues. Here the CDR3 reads CASSQDLAQAEAFF. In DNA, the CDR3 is TGTGCCAGCAGCCAAGATCTGGCGCAGGCCGAAGCTTTCTTT.

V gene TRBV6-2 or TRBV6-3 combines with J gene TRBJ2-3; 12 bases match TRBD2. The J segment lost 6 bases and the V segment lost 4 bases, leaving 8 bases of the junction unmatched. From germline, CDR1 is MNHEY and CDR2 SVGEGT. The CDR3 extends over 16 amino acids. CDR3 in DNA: TGTGCCAGCAGTTCCTCGGGACTAGCGGGTTCGGATACGCAGTATTTT. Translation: CASSSSGLAGSDTQYF.

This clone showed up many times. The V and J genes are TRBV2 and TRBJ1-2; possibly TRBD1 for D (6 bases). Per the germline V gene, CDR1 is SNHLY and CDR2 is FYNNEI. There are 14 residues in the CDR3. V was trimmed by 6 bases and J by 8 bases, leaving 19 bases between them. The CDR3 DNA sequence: TGTGCCAGCAGCGTCCAGACAGGAAATGAGGGCTACACCTTC. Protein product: CASSVQTGNEGYTF.

The CDR3 region has the DNA TGTGCCAGCAGCTTAGTCCCCGTGTCGATGCGGGGGGGCATGTACAATGAGCAGTTCTTC. Amino acid sequence: CASSLVPVSMRGGMYNEQFF. V and J are TRBV7-6 and TRBJ2-1, with TRBD2 matching over 9 bases. The CDR3 totals 20 residues. The germline gives CDR1 SGHVS, CDR2 FNYEAQ. With 1 base clipped from V and 4 bases from J, the junction kept 17 bases outside the gene matches.

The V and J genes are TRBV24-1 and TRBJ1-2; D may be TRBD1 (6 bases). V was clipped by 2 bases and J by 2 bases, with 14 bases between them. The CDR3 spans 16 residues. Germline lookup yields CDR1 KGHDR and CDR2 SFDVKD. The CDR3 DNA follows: TGTGCCACCAGTGATTCTACATTTACAGGGAACTATGGCTACACCTTC. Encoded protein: CATSDSTFTGNYGYTF.

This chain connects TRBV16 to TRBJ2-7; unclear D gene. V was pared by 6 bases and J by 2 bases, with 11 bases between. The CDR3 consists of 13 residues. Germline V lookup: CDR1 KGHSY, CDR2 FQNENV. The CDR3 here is CASRLAPAYEQYF. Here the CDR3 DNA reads TGTGCCAGCAGACTCGCCCCCGCCTACGAGCAGTACTTC.

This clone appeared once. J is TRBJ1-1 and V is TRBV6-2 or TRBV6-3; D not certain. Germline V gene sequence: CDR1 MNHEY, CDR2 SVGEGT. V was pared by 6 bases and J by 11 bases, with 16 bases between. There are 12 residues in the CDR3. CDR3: CASSRQDRRAFF. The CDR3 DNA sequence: TGTGCCAGCAGCCGGCAGGATCGGAGGGCTTTCTTT.

CDR3 protein: CAISESMRTEAFF. For the CDR3, the DNA is TGTGCCATCAGTGAGTCAATGAGGACTGAAGCTTTCTTT. The V gene is TRBV10-3, the J gene TRBJ1-1, with D unresolved. CDR3 length equals 13 residues. The V and J ends lost 0 bases and 5 bases respectively, with 7 bases between them. CDR1 is ENHRY and CDR2 is SYGVKD in the germline V gene.

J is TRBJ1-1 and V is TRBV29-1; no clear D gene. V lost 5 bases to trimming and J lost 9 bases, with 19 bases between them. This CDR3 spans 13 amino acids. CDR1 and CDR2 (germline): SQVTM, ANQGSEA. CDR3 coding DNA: TGCAGCGTTCGGAGGGAGGGAAGCCCGAAAGCTTTCTTT. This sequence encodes CSVRREGSPKAFF.